Listed here are 8 T cell receptor beta chains from one sample, sequenced in a study of blood T cell repertoires in COVID-19. Clones were read by immunoSEQ multiplex PCR, and TCRdb kept only the in-frame ones, dropping some. The table has around 74,000 clones, around 85% seen once. The material sequenced was peripheral blood. The receptor source for this set is a man aged 25-40 years with acute or convalescent COVID-19.

The rearrangement joins TRBV9 to TRBJ2-3, with D possibly being TRBD2 (6 bases). V shed 2 bases and J shed 0 bases, with 7 bases lying between them. CDR3 length: 14 amino acids. Germline V gene sequence: CDR1 SGDLS, CDR2 YYNGEE. CDR3 sequence (DNA): TGTGCCAGCAGCGTTAGCGGAAGCACAGATACGCAGTATTTT. Translating gives CASSVSGSTDTQYF.

V gene TRBV7-3 combines with J gene TRBJ1-2; tentative D call: TRBD1 (6 bases). Germline-derived CDR1 and CDR2 are SGHTA and FQGTGA. This CDR3 has 15 residues. V was clipped by 1 base and J by 2 bases, with 11 bases between them. CDR3 amino acids: CASSLNGGPNYGYTF. CDR3 nucleotides: TGTGCCAGCAGCTTAAACGGGGGGCCGAACTATGGCTACACCTTC.

In DNA form, the CDR3 reads TGTGCCAGCGGGCTAGCGGGACCCTATGAGCAGTTCTTC. This encodes CASGLAGPYEQFF. The chain couples TRBV9 to TRBJ2-1, with TRBD2 matching over 9 bases. This CDR3 region has 13 residues. The germline V gene encodes CDR1 SGDLS and CDR2 YYNGEE. V was pared by 7 bases and J by 8 bases, with 7 bases of the junction left unmatched.

The CDR3 coding sequence is TGTGCCAGCAGTTTAGTCGTCGGGACAGCTACCTACGAGCAGTACTTC. Translation: CASSLVVGTATYEQYF. The V call is TRBV28, the J call TRBJ2-7; 7 bases fit TRBD1. The length of the CDR3 is 16 residues. Germline V CDR1 and CDR2: MDHEN, SYDVKM. The trim removed 2 bases at V and 2 bases at J, leaving 9 bases unmatched.

The chain recombines TRBV2 with TRBJ2-2, with D unclear. V was trimmed by 5 bases and J by 6 bases, leaving 13 bases between them. Germline V CDR1 and CDR2: SNHLY, FYNNEI. CDR3 length: 14 amino acids. The CDR3 loop is CASSYSSWPGELFF. The DNA of the CDR3 is TGTGCCAGCAGTTACTCTAGTTGGCCCGGGGAGCTGTTTTTT.

The CDR3 nucleotides are TGTGCCAGCAGCAGCCAGGGCGCCTACAATGAGCAGTTCTTC. It specifies CASSSQGAYNEQFF. The rearrangement joins TRBV11-1 to TRBJ2-1, with a weak D call TRBD1 (5 bases). The germline V gene encodes CDR1 SGHAT and CDR2 FQDESV (reference sequence). V lost 5 bases, J lost 2 bases, and 10 bases lay in between. The length of the CDR3 is 14 residues.

The V and J genes are TRBV28 and TRBJ2-3; the D gene is possibly TRBD2 (6 bases). The CDR3 is 17 amino acids. From germline, CDR1 is MDHEN and CDR2 SYDVKM. Trimming took 5 bases from V and 2 from J, leaving 20 bases between them. Written as DNA, the CDR3 is TGTGCCAGCAGTGCCTACGGGAGCCGACAAAACACAGATACGCAGTATTTT. It is translated as CASSAYGSRQNTDTQYF.

The chain combines TRBV18 with TRBJ2-2; 7 bases match TRBD1. The germline V gene encodes CDR1 KGHSH and CDR2 LQKENI. V shed 8 bases and J 2 bases; nucleotides not matched to a gene: 5. The CDR3 runs to 14 residues. CDR3 nucleotides: TGTGCCAGCACACAGGGGTCCAACACCGGGGAGCTGTTTTTT. Its protein is CASTQGSNTGELFF.